The source of this T cell receptor beta chain is a study of blood T cell repertoires in COVID-19. Study context: Collection of acute and convalescent COVID-19 samples took place in the United States, Italy and Spain.

Data came from immunoSEQ multiplex PCR; TCRdb stores just in-frame clones and leaves some out. Here the sample spans approximately 280,000 clones, 85% to 90% being singletons. This CDR3 is 13 amino acids long. The germline V and J ends were trimmed by 2 bases and 5 bases, with 9 bases remaining between them. This clonotype was obtained from a man aged 40-49 years with acute or convalescent COVID-19. The rearrangement links TRBV12-3 or TRBV12-4 to TRBJ2-5; D is uncertain. Sequencing was done on a sample of peripheral blood. The CDR3 loop is CASSLSGWETQYF. As DNA, the CDR3 is TGTGCCAGCAGTTTATCGGGTTGGGAGACCCAGTACTTC.